The present entry profiles one TCR beta chain with its context. Its specificity is unknown. This CDR3 region has 17 residues. Germline values: CDR1 LNHDA, CDR2 SQIVND (reference sequence). Trimming at V came to 10 bases and at J to 1 base, leaving 13 bases not matched to a gene. The data derive from a study of T cell responses to AZD1222 COVID-19 vaccine. Study conclusions and caveats: It was only after the peak T cell response that any repertoires were sampled.

Sequencing was performed with immunoSEQ multiplex PCR; in TCRdb, only in-frame clones are kept and a portion is missing. This sample has over 150,000 clones, with approximately 92% found just once. Sequenced here: peripheral blood, sampled on day 0 of AZD1222 vaccination. The clonotype was recovered from an adult in good health. The genes are TRBV19 and TRBJ2-6; 7 nucleotides agree with TRBD2. The CDR3 is CATRRAGRGSGANVLTF. The DNA of the CDR3 is TGTGCCACTAGAAGGGCAGGGAGGGGATCTGGGGCCAACGTCCTGACTTTC.